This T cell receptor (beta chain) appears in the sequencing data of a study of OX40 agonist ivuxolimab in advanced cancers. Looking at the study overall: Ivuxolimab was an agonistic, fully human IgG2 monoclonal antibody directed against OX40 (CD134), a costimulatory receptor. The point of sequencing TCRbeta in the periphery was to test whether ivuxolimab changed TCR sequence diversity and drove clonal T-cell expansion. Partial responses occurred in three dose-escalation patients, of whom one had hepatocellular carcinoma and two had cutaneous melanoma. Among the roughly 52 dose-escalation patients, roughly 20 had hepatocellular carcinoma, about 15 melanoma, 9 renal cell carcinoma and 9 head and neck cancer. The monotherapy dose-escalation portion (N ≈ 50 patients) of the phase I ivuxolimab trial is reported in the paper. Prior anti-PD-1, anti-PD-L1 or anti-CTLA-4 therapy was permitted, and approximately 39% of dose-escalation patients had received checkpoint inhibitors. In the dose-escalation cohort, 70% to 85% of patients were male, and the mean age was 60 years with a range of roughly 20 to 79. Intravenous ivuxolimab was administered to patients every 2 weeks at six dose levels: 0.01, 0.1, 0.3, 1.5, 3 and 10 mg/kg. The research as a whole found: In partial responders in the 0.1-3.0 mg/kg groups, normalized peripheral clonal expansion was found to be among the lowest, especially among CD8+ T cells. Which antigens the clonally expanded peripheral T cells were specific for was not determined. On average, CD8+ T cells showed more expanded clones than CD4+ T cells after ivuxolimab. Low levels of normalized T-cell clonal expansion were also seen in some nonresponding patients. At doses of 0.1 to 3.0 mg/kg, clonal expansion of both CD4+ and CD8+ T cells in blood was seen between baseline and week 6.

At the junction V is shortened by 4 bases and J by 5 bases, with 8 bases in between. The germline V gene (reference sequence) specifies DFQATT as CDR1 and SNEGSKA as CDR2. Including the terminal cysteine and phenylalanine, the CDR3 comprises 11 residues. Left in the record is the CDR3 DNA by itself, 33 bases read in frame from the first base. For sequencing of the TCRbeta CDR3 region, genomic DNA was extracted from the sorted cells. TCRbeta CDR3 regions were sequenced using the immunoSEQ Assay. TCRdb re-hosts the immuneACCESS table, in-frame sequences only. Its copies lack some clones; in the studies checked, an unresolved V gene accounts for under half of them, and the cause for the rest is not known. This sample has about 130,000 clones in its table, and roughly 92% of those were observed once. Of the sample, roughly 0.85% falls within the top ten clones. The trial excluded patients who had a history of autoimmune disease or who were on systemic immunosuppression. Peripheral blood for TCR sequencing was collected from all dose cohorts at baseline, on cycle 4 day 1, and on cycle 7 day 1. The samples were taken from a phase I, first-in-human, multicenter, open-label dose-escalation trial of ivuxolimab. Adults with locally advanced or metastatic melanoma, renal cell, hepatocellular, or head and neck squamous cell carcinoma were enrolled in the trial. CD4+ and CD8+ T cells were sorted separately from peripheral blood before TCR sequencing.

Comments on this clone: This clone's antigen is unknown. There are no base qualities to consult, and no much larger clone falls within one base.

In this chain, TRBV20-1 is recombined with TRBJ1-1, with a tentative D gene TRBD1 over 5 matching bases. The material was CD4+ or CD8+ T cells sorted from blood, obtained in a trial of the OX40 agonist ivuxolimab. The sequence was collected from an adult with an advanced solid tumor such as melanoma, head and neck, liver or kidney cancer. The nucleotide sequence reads TGCAGTGCTACAGGGAGGACTGAAGCTTTCTTT. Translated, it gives CSATGRTEAFF.